One and the same sample provided the 13 T cell receptor beta chains below, sequenced in a study of T-cell reconstitution after alpha-beta-depleted transplantation in children. Researchers prepared the TCRbeta library using unique molecular identifiers, the study reports. TCRdb recomputed calls from the PCR reads with MiXCR, one row per CDR3 protein. The sample holds some 490,000 distinct CDR3 sequences, around an eighth seen once. The sample was PBMCs from the stem cell graft donor, taken from the stem cell graft. The receptors originated from a human donor who donated a stem cell graft to a child with combined immunodeficiency.

V gene TRBV4-2 combines with J gene TRBJ2-7; possibly TRBD2 for D (5 bases). The CDR3 has 15 residues. V lost 3 bases and J lost 2, with 14 bases in between. CDR1 LGHNA and CDR2 YNFKEQ come from the germline V gene. The CDR3 protein is CASSHVSGEAYEQYF. The CDR3, as DNA: TGTGCCAGCAGCCACGTCTCCGGGGAAGCCTACGAGCAGTACTTC.

The rearrangement links TRBV10-3 to TRBJ2-3; D is uncertain. Trimming cost V 3 bases and J 1 base, with 8 bases left between them. Germline V CDR1 and CDR2: ENHRY, SYGVKD. The CDR3 has 14 amino acids. The CDR3 nucleotides are TGTGCCATCAGTGACTCTCCGGGCACAGATACGCAGTATTTT. Translating it yields CAISDSPGTDTQYF.

The chain uses TRBV29-1 and TRBJ1-1; 9 nucleotides match TRBD1. The length of the CDR3 is 14 residues. Germline CDR1 is SQVTM and CDR2 is ANQGSEA. With V trimmed by 3 bases and J by 3 bases, 5 bases remained unmatched. The CDR3 DNA reads as TGCAGCGTTGACCCGACAGGGGGTTACACTGAAGCTTTCTTT. It translates to CSVDPTGGYTEAFF. The whole variable domain, filled in from reference TRBV29-1 and TRBJ1-1, reads SAVISQKPSRDICQRGTSLTIQCQVDSQVTMMFWYRQQPGQSLTLIATANQGSEATYESGFVIDKFPISRPNLTFSTLTVSNMSPEDSSIYLCSVDPTGGYTEAFFGQGTRLTVV.

As DNA, the CDR3 is TGTGCCAGCAGCTTAGGAGGCTTTAGATGGGGGTACAGTGAGACCCAGTACTTC. It codes for CASSLGGFRWGYSETQYF. This chain joins TRBV11-2 and TRBJ2-5; D tentatively fits TRBD1 or TRBD2 (5 bases each). Germline values: CDR1 SGHAT, CDR2 FQNNGV. Trimming stripped 1 base from V and 5 bases from J, with 23 bases between. The CDR3 is 18 amino acids.

This clonotype was seen more than once but under ten times. V gene TRBV7-2 combines with J gene TRBJ1-5, with TRBD1 matching 7 bases. J lost 6 bases, V lost 5 bases, and 7 bases had no gene match. CDR1 and CDR2 (germline): SGHTA, FQGNSA. This CDR3 has 14 residues. The CDR3 protein is CASSINRGFQPQHF. The CDR3 DNA is TGTGCCAGCAGCATAAACAGGGGTTTTCAGCCCCAGCATTTT.

This clonotype was counted a few times. The CDR3 DNA sequence: TGTGCCAGCAGTTTCCGGGGACAGGGGTTGGCCGGGGAGCTGTTTTTT. Its translation: CASSFRGQGLAGELFF. The chain recombines TRBV27 with TRBJ2-2; 10 bases are a match to TRBD1. CDR3 length: 16 residues. In germline, CDR1 is MNHEY, CDR2 SMNVEV (reference sequence). V shed 3 bases, J shed 6 bases, and the junction held 7 bases outside the gene matches.

This clonotype was seen a few times. The chain links TRBV12-3 or TRBV12-4 to TRBJ1-6; D not certain. V lost 2 bases and J lost 9, with 5 bases in between. The CDR3 loop spans 12 amino acids. The CDR3 DNA is TGTGCCAGCAGTTTAAGCTTTTCACCCCTCCACTTT. Protein sequence: CASSLSFSPLHF.

This clonotype was observed at least ten times. J is TRBJ1-4 and V is TRBV28, with 8 bases matching TRBD1. Germline V gene data show CDR1 as MDHEN and CDR2 as SYDVKM. J gave up 8 bases and V 4 bases, and 12 bases lay outside the gene matches. The CDR3 runs to 16 residues. CDR3 region: CASSSLDRGSIEKLFF. CDR3 DNA: TGTGCCAGCAGTTCGTTAGACAGGGGATCAATAGAAAAACTGTTTTTT.

The chain has TRBV5-1 and TRBJ2-1, with 11 positions matching TRBD2. Germline CDR1 is SGHRS and CDR2 is YFSETQ. V was pared by 0 bases and J by 6 bases, with 5 bases of the junction left unmatched. The CDR3 runs to 16 residues. CDR3 nucleotide sequence: TGCGCCAGCAGCTTGGCCCGACTAGCGGGAAGCAATGAGCAGTTCTTC. Translation: CASSLARLAGSNEQFF.

The CDR3 DNA is TGTGCCAGCTCACCAAATCCAGGGGGCAGCACCGGGGAGCTGTTTTTT. Translated: CASSPNPGGSTGELFF. The chain combines TRBV18 with TRBJ2-2, with TRBD1 matching 8 bases. CDR1 and CDR2 from the germline V gene are KGHSH and LQKENI. Trimming took 2 bases from V and 4 from J; bases not matched to a gene: 6. CDR3 length: 16 amino acids.

This chain uses TRBV11-2 with TRBJ1-2; 8 bases match TRBD1. CDR3 length equals 15 residues. V trimming: 4 bases; J trimming: 4 bases; junction bases outside the gene matches: 8. Germline values: CDR1 SGHAT, CDR2 FQNNGV. CDR3: CASSSIRDRIYGYTF. The CDR3 DNA sequence: TGTGCCAGCAGCTCAATCCGGGACAGGATCTATGGCTACACCTTC.

The chain combines TRBV9 with TRBJ2-7; 12 nucleotides line up with TRBD2. The CDR3 extends over 17 amino acids. With V trimmed by 0 bases and J by 2 bases, 6 bases remained unmatched. CDR1 SGDLS and CDR2 YYNGEE come from the germline V gene. The CDR3: CASSVGSSGREAYEQYF. The CDR3 nucleotides are TGTGCCAGCAGCGTAGGGTCTAGCGGGAGGGAGGCCTACGAGCAGTACTTC.

On this clonotype: A read error may explain this, as a much larger clone is one base away. The chain employs TRBV5-6 and TRBJ2-7; no clear D gene. Per the germline V gene, CDR1 is SGHDT and CDR2 is YYEEEE. The CDR3 runs 14 residues. This chain's CDR3 is CASGFSPTPYEQYF. The CDR3 coding sequence is TGTGCCAGCGGCTTCTCTCCGACGCCCTACGAGCAGTACTTC. Full variable domain (missing parts from reference TRBV5-6 and TRBJ2-7): DAGVTQSPTHLIKTRGQQVTLRCSPKSGHDTVSWYQQALGQGPQFIFQYYEEEERQRGNFPDRFSGHQFPNYSSELNVNALLLGDSALYLCASGFSPTPYEQYFGPGTRLTVT.